The clone carrying this TCR beta chain was seen ten or more times. This sample stems from a study of neurological immune-mediated disorders. The length of the CDR3 is 17 residues. V was cut by 2 bases and J by 2 bases, with 16 bases left in between. Germline V gene lookup returns CDR1 LGHDT and CDR2 YNNKEL (reference sequence). Time point defined: longitudinal time-point 3. It was blood bank volunteers in Maryland, USA who made up the healthy controls. The method for making cDNA was 5'RACE, and it used 10-nucleotide random UMIs. TCRdb passed the 5' RACE reads through MiXCR, listing each CDR3 protein once. The table includes approximately 50,000 distinct CDR3 sequences, roughly 8% detected once.

This clonotype was obtained from a woman aged 40 to 50 in good health. V usage is TRBV3-1 and J usage is TRBJ2-1; TRBD2 might be the D (7 bases). The material sequenced was PBMCs. CDR3 bases: TGTGCCAGCAGCCAACCTTGGACGGGGGGCCCCTACAATGAGCAGTTCTTC. Protein sequence: CASSQPWTGGPYNEQFF.